This T cell receptor beta chain was documented in a study of early T cells in non-severe SARS-CoV-2 infection (dated by TCRdb to about 2021). The study in broad terms: Because TCR sequencing relied on bulk RNA taken from unsorted whole blood, pairing of alpha and beta chains was not possible. On the study overall, not on this receptor specifically: VDJdb matching was skewed toward anti-spike CD8 responses and likely underestimated virus-specific expansions, missing private and CD4 specificities.

At the junction V is shortened by 2 bases and J by 4 bases, with 14 bases in between. The CDR3 runs 15 residues from the cysteine to the phenylalanine. Here the CDR3 DNA is all that survives: 45 bases in frame from base 1. Sequences SGHTA (CDR1) and FQGTGA (CDR2) are obtained from the germline V gene. Set within a cohort of healthcare workers in London, UK, this nested case-control study involved weekly PCR testing of nasopharyngeal swabs along with blood sampling. Healthcare workers were recruited during the week of the UK lockdown, between 23 and 31 March 2020, and followed weekly for up to roughly 16 weeks. Library creation used 5' RACE. Sequenced using a NextSeq 500. In the TCR library protocol, unique molecular identifiers were attached to individual cDNA molecules to correct for PCR bias and sequencing error. Both TCR alpha and beta chains were sequenced, and tight co-correlation was observed between alpha and beta sequence abundances in each sample. The original methods were these. Decombinator V4 was used to annotate TCR sequences for V gene, J gene and CDR3. Expanded TCRs were defined as changing significantly between any two time points under a Poisson model with p below 0.0001. TCR abundances were normalised to the total number of TCRs sequenced per sample and were expressed as counts per million. MAIT TCRs were defined by TRAV1-2 paired with TRAJ12, TRAJ20 or TRAJ33, and iNKT TCRs by TRAV10 paired with TRAJ18. VDJdb, accessed on 1 November 2021, was searched for TCRs annotated for CMV, EBV and SARS-CoV-2, and TCRs annotated for more than one antigen were excluded. TCRdb reanalyzed the raw reads on its own, using fastp at Q25 for trimming and MiXCR for clone calling, and kept in-frame beta chains. When rows share a CDR3 protein, they turn into one entry using the most common DNA and genes. Here the V and J calls rest on TCRdb's processing, not on the authors' analysis. Recorded for this sample are tens of thousands of distinct CDR3 sequences; about 13% of them occurred a single time. The ten largest account for 4.5% to 5.5% of the sample.

This clonotype was detected only a few times. What antigen it recognizes has not been identified. No base-level quality is on record; no much larger clone is a single base apart. Sequenced input: whole blood. The chain uses TRBV7-3 and TRBJ2-5, with TRBD1 tentatively as D gene (6 bases match). This TCR derives from an adult who was a healthcare worker with PCR-confirmed SARS-CoV-2 infection or an uninfected control (not recorded which). The CDR3 protein is CASSLFHREGETQYF. The bases read TGTGCCAGCAGCTTATTTCACAGGGAAGGAGAGACCCAGTACTTC.